One sample yielded the 3 T cell receptor beta chains listed below, sequenced in a study of shared clonotypes between healthy human individuals. Method: immunoSEQ multiplex PCR; TCRdb's copy keeps in-frame clones and lacks some. The top ten hold 12% of the sample, which has about 480,000 clones, 60% to 80% seen once. Sequencing was done on a sample of PBMCs. The source of these receptors is a woman aged 40 to 55 in good health. Some clones in this sample may be carry-over from other donors' samples.

The rearrangement uses TRBV27 and TRBJ1-1; 7 bases are a match to TRBD1. The germline CDR1 and CDR2 sequences are MNHEY and SMNVEV (reference sequence). Germline trimming cut 4 bases from V and 10 bases from J; bases unmatched to any gene: 9. The CDR3 sequence is 13 residues long. CDR3 sequence reads: CASSSDRVSPAFF. CDR3 nucleotide sequence: TGTGCCAGCAGTTCCGACAGGGTAAGCCCAGCTTTCTTT.

This rearrangement joins TRBV19 to TRBJ2-5; 8 nucleotides match TRBD1. Germline assignment: CDR1 LNHDA and CDR2 SQIVND (reference sequence). The V and J ends lost 2 bases and 4 bases, in that order; junction bases with no gene match: 6. The CDR3 sequence is 15 residues long. As DNA, the CDR3 is TGTGCCAGTAGTATACGGGCAGGGGGCCTAGAGACCCAGTACTTC. Amino acid sequence: CASSIRAGGLETQYF.

The V and J genes are TRBV4-1 and TRBJ1-2; a possible D gene is TRBD1 (6 bases). This CDR3 is built from 14 residues. CDR1 is MGHRA and CDR2 is YSYEKL in the germline V gene. Trimming cost V 4 bases and J 4 bases, with 13 bases left between them. In DNA, the CDR3 is TGCGCCAGCAGCCCAAGGACAGTCGTCTATGGCTACACCTTC. Protein product: CASSPRTVVYGYTF.